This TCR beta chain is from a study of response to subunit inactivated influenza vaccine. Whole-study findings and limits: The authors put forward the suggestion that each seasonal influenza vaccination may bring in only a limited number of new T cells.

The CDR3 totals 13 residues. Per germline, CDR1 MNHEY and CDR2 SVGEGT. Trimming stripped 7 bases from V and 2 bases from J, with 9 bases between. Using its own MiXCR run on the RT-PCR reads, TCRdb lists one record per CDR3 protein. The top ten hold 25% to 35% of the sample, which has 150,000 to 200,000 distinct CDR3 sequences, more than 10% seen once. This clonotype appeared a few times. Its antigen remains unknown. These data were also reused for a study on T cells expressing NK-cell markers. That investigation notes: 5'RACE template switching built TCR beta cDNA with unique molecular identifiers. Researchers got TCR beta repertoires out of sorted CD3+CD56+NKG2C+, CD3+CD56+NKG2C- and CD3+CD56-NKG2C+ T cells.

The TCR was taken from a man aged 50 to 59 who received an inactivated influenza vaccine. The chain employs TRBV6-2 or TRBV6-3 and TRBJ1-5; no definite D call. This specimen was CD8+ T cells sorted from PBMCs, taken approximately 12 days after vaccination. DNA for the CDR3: TGTGCCAGCAAAGTGGGAGGCAATCAGCCCCAGCATTTT. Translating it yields CASKVGGNQPQHF.